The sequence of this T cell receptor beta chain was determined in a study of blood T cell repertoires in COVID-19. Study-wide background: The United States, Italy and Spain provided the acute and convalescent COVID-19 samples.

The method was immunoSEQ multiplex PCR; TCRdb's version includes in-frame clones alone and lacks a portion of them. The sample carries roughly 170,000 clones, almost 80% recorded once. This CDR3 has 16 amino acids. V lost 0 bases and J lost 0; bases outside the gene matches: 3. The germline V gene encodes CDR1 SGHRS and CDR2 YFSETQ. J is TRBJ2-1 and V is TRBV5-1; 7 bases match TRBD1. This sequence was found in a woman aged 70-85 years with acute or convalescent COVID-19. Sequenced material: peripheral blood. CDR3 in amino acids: CASSLDGQASYNEQFF. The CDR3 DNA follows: TGCGCCAGCAGCTTGGATGGACAGGCCTCCTACAATGAGCAGTTCTTC.